One sample yielded the 11 T cell receptor beta chains listed below, sequenced in a study of a mutant IDH1 vaccine in newly diagnosed glioma. Their cognate antigens are unknown. Time point meaning: week 35, safety follow-up. Topical imiquimod was applied with each vaccine dose, which held 300 ug of mutant IDH1 20-mer peptide. Profiled with immunoSEQ multiplex PCR; TCRdb holds only in-frame clones, not every one. The sample contains about 32,000 clones, roughly 80% of which appear only once. The sample in question was PBMCs, obtained from a glioma patient whose treatment included an IDH1 peptide vaccine. The origin of the receptors is a woman between 18 and 30 years old with glioma.

The sample holds one count of this clone. Here the CDR3 reads CSVELPSYNEQFF. CDR3 nucleotides: TGCAGCGTTGAACTTCCTTCCTACAATGAGCAGTTCTTC. The chain uses TRBV29-1 and TRBJ2-1; D remains unclear. Germline CDR1 is SQVTM and CDR2 is ANQGSEA. This CDR3 comprises 13 residues. The V end lost 2 bases, the J end lost 1 base, and 6 bases lay between the germline ends.

This clone was observed a single time. The V call is TRBV27, the J call TRBJ2-3; tentatively, D is TRBD1 or TRBD2 (6 bases each). V lost 6 bases and J lost 6, with 13 bases in between. Germline V lookup: CDR1 MNHEY, CDR2 SMNVEV (reference sequence). The CDR3 has 13 amino acids. CDR3 bases: TGTGCCAGCAGGAGACTAGGGGGGGATACGCAGTATTTT. Protein sequence: CASRRLGGDTQYF.

The chain has TRBV5-5 and TRBJ1-3; no firm D call. CDR3 length: 14 residues. The germline V gene has CDR1 SGHKS and CDR2 YYEKEE (reference sequence). V was shortened by 2 bases and J by 1 base, with 7 bases between the two germline ends. The CDR3 protein is CASSFSGSGNTIYF. The CDR3, as DNA: TGTGCCAGCAGCTTTTCGGGGTCTGGAAACACCATATATTTT.

V usage is TRBV7-2 and J usage is TRBJ1-1, with a weak D call TRBD1 (5 bases). The germline V gene encodes CDR1 SGHTA and CDR2 FQGNSA. This CDR3 has 15 residues. Trimming cost V 4 bases and J 0 bases, with 12 bases left between them. The chain's CDR3 is CASSSGIPMNTEAFF. The CDR3 DNA is TGTGCCAGCAGCTCAGGGATCCCCATGAACACTGAAGCTTTCTTT.

The CDR3 region is CASSGQGEGLQETQYF. In DNA, the CDR3 is TGTGCCAGCAGCGGTCAAGGGGAGGGGTTGCAAGAGACCCAGTACTTC. J is TRBJ2-5 and V is TRBV5-6; 7 positions match TRBD2. Unmatched junction bases numbered 11, after V lost 4 bases and J lost 2 bases. The CDR3 consists of 16 residues. CDR1 and CDR2 (germline): SGHDT, YYEEEE.

This clone was detected only a few times. This rearrangement joins TRBV5-6 to TRBJ1-1; 10 bases match TRBD1. V trimming: 3 bases; J trimming: 0 bases; junction bases outside the gene matches: 2. The CDR3 loop spans 15 amino acids. Germline V lookup: CDR1 SGHDT, CDR2 YYEEEE. The CDR3 sequence: CASSSGTGVNTEAFF. The CDR3 nucleotides are TGTGCCAGCAGCTCCGGGACAGGGGTGAACACTGAAGCTTTCTTT.

The V call is TRBV5-4, the J call TRBJ2-7; D gene unclear. This CDR3 is built from 16 residues. In germline, CDR1 is SGHNT, CDR2 YYREEE (reference sequence). Trimming cost V 2 bases and J 4 bases, with 19 bases left between them. The CDR3 is CASSFGEDPSRYEQYF. CDR3 sequence (DNA): TGTGCCAGCAGCTTTGGTGAGGATCCGTCGAGATACGAGCAGTACTTC. Drawing the rest from reference TRBV5-4 and TRBJ2-7, the complete variable domain is ETGVTQSPTHLIKTRGQQVTLRCSSQSGHNTVSWYQQALGQGPQFIFQYYREEENGRGNFPPRFSGLQFPNYSSELNVNALELDDSALYLCASSFGEDPSRYEQYFGPGTRLTVT.

V is TRBV6-5 and J is TRBJ2-7; 9 bases fit TRBD1. Germline loops: CDR1 MNHEY, CDR2 SVGAGI. The CDR3 sequence is 15 residues long. V shed 2 bases, J shed 1 base, and the junction held 3 bases outside the gene matches. The CDR3, as DNA: TGTGCCAGCAGTTACCGAGGACAGGGGTCCTACGAGCAGTACTTC. Amino acid sequence: CASSYRGQGSYEQYF.

This chain uses TRBV6-5 with TRBJ2-3; 7 positions match TRBD2. The junction had 7 bases not matched to a gene; V was cut back by 9 bases and J by 4 bases. CDR3 length: 13 amino acids. Germline V lookup: CDR1 MNHEY, CDR2 SVGAGI. CDR3 sequence (DNA): TGTGCCAGTAACGGGAGGAGCGCAGATACGCAGTATTTT. Its translation: CASNGRSADTQYF.

The chain joins TRBV4-3 to TRBJ2-1, with D possibly being TRBD1 (6 bases). The V end lost 3 bases, the J end lost 2 bases, and 11 bases lay between the germline ends. Germline-derived CDR1 and CDR2 are LGHNA and YSLEER. The CDR3 runs to 15 residues. CDR3 residues: CASSQQDRPYNEQFF. DNA for the CDR3: TGCGCCAGCAGCCAGCAGGACAGACCCTACAATGAGCAGTTCTTC.

The table lists this clone with a few counts. The chain has TRBV6-5 and TRBJ1-1, with TRBD1 matching over 9 bases. With 5 bases clipped from V and 2 bases from J, the junction kept 6 bases outside the gene matches. This CDR3 has 15 residues. CDR1 and CDR2 from the germline V gene are MNHEY and SVGAGI. CDR3 loop: CASSIGQGINTEAFF. The CDR3 DNA sequence: TGTGCCAGCAGTATCGGACAGGGGATAAACACTGAAGCTTTCTTT.